This TCR beta chain was captured in a study of T cells after yellow fever vaccination. Template switching with 5'RACE generated the TCR cDNA and added a universal primer site and UMIs. TCRdb itself ran the 5' RACE reads through MiXCR, one entry per CDR3 protein. The sample yields under 50,000 distinct CDR3 sequences, approximately 6.3% seen once. This clonotype was counted many times. Study outcomes and limitations: Detected again after the booster were most primary-vaccination clones, at 95% to 98% CD4 and nearly 90% CD8.

The germline CDR1 and CDR2 sequences are MDHEN and SYDVKM. This CDR3 region has 18 residues. V lost 5 bases and J lost 6; bases outside the gene matches: 11. This chain links TRBV28 with TRBJ2-1, with TRBD2 matching 15 bases. The clonotype originates from a man aged 25-45 years who received the YFV17D yellow fever vaccine. This specimen was PBMCs, either bulk or a sorted T-cell subset (CD4+, CD8+, memory, or dextramer-sorted; not recorded which), taken 45 days after the yellow fever booster vaccination. CDR3 sequence reads: CASSLSGLAGGLGNEQFF. DNA for the CDR3: TGTGCCAGCAGTCTCTCCGGACTAGCGGGAGGGCTCGGCAATGAGCAGTTCTTC.